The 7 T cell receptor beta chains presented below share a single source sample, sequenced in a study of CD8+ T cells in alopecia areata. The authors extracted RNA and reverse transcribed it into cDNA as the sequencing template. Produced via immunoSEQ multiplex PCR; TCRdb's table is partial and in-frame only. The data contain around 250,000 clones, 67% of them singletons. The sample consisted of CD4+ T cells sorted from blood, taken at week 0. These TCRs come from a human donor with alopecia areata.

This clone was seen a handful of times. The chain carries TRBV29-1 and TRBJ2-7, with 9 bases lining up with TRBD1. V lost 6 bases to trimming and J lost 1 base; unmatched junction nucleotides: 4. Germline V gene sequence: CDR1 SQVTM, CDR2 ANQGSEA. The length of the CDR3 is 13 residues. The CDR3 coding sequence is TGCAGCGTGCACGGGACAGGGTCCTACGAGCAGTACTTC. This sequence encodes CSVHGTGSYEQYF.

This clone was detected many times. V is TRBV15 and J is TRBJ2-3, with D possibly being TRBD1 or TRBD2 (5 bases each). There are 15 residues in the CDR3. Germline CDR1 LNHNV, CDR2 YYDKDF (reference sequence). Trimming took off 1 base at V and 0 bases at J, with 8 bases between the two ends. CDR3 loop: CATSRGGRSTDTQYF. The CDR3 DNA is TGTGCCACCAGCAGAGGGGGGAGAAGCACAGATACGCAGTATTTT.

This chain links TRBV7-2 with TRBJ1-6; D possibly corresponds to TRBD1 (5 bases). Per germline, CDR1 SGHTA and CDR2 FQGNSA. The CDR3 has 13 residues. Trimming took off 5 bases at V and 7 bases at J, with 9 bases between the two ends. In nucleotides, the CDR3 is TGTGCCAGCAGCGGCCGACAGAATTCACCCCTCCACTTT. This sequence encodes CASSGRQNSPLHF.

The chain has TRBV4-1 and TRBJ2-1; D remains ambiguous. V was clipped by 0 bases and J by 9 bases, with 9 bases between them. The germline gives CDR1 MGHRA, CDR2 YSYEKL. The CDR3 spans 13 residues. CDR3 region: CASSQDLDREQFF. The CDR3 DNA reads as TGCGCCAGCAGCCAAGATCTAGATCGTGAGCAGTTCTTC.

CDR3: CSGSQSPNTGELFF. The CDR3 bases are TGCAGCGGATCTCAGAGTCCGAACACCGGGGAGCTGTTTTTT. This rearrangement joins TRBV29-1 to TRBJ2-2; D unclear. The germline V gene encodes CDR1 SQVTM and CDR2 ANQGSEA. Trimming took 7 bases from V and 0 from J, leaving 12 bases between them. This CDR3 has 14 residues.

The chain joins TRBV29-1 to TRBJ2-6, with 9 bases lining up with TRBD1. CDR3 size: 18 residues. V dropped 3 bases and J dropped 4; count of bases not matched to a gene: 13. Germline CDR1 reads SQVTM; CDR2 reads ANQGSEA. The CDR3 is CSVEGWRTGASGANVLTF. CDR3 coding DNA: TGCAGCGTTGAGGGGTGGAGGACAGGGGCGTCCGGGGCCAACGTCCTGACTTTC.

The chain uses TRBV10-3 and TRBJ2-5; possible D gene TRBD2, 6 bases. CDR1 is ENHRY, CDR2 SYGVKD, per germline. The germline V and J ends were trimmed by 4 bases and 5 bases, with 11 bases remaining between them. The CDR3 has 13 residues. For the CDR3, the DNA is TGTGCCATCAGTGTGAGGAGGGAGGAGACCCAGTACTTC. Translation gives CAISVRREETQYF.